The rows below give T cell receptor beta chains drawn from one sample of a study of identical twins. TCRdb analysed the 5' RACE reads with MiXCR anew, one entry per CDR3 protein. The profile shows around 500,000 distinct CDR3 sequences, approximately 14% of them singletons. This sample also appeared in a second study, on yellow fever vaccine responses in identical twins.

The specimen sequenced was CD4+ T cells sorted from blood. The receptor source for this set is a woman aged 18-29 years in good health. Both conserved end residues are part of each CDR3. The order of the fields is V gene, clone size, J gene, D gene, CDR3 protein, CDR3 DNA. The D gene is left open where the match is weak. The size field is filled for only some rows; it gives once, few, many or a size class.

>TRBV5-1|few|TRBJ2-7|TRBD1
CASSLLGQGWNEQYF
TGCGCCAGCAGCTTGTTGGGACAGGGGTGGAACGAGCAGTACTTC
>TRBV5-1|NA|TRBJ1-5|NA
CASSLGDGSSNQPQHF
TGCGCCAGCAGCTTGGGTGACGGAAGTAGCAATCAGCCCCAGCATTTT
>TRBV29-1|NA|TRBJ2-7|TRBD1
CSVPVRGDRGGRSYEQYF
TGCAGCGTTCCCGTCCGGGGGGACAGGGGAGGTCGGTCCTACGAGCAGTACTTC
>TRBV19|NA|TRBJ2-1|NA
CASSTQTQGRWFF
TGTGCCAGTAGTACCCAAACACAGGGTAGATGGTTCTTC
>TRBV12-3/TRBV12-4|NA|TRBJ2-2|NA
CASSGHLLGTGELFF
TGTGCCAGCAGCGGACACCTCCTCGGAACCGGGGAGCTGTTTTTT
>TRBV4-1|many|TRBJ2-7|TRBD1
CASHRTGGTNEQYF
TGCGCCAGTCACAGGACAGGGGGAACCAACGAGCAGTACTTC
>TRBV6-5|NA|TRBJ1-5|TRBD1
CASSYPNRDRELPQHF
TGTGCCAGCAGTTACCCCAATCGGGACAGGGAGTTGCCCCAGCATTTT
>TRBV13|NA|TRBJ2-5|TRBD2
CASSLPPVSGDRAAQYF
TGTGCCAGCAGCTTACCCCCGGTGAGCGGGGACCGGGCGGCCCAGTACTTC
>TRBV11-1|few|TRBJ2-3|NA
CASSLAPSAGQLTDTQYF
TGTGCCAGCAGCTTAGCGCCTTCGGCGGGACAGCTCACAGATACGCAGTATTTT
>TRBV12-3/TRBV12-4|few|TRBJ1-1|TRBD1
CASSRQGIDTEAFF
TGTGCCAGCAGTAGACAGGGGATTGACACTGAAGCTTTCTTT
>TRBV5-1|few|TRBJ2-1|NA
CASSLGGRSPYNEQFF
TGCGCCAGCAGCTTGGGGGGGCGGTCCCCCTACAATGAGCAGTTCTTC
>TRBV19|NA|TRBJ2-4|NA
CASTDGGNIQYF
TGTGCCAGTACCGACGGTGGGAACATTCAGTACTTC
>TRBV7-8|many|TRBJ2-7|NA
CASSVKYEQYF
TGTGCCAGCAGCGTTAAGTACGAGCAGTACTTC
>TRBV7-2|NA|TRBJ2-2|NA
CASSLATGGELFF
TGTGCCAGCAGCTTAGCGACGGGCGGGGAGCTGTTTTTT
>TRBV27|few|TRBJ2-7|NA
CASSLSVRGTFPYEQYF
TGTGCCAGCAGTTTGAGTGTAAGGGGGACTTTTCCCTACGAGCAGTACTTC
>TRBV5-1|many|TRBJ1-1|NA
CASSYFSRNTEAFF
TGCGCCAGCAGCTATTTCTCACGGAACACTGAAGCTTTCTTT
>TRBV5-1|many|TRBJ2-7|NA
CASSLTSGTYEQYF
TGTGCCAGCAGCTTAACATCAGGAACCTACGAGCAGTACTTC
>TRBV30|NA|TRBJ1-6|TRBD1
CAWSLTGVGSPLHF
TGTGCCTGGAGTCTTACAGGGGTAGGTTCACCCCTCCACTTT
>TRBV3-1|few|TRBJ2-1|NA
CASSPLRRGGAVAVSYNEQFF
TGTGCCAGCAGCCCTCTCCGCAGGGGGGGGGCCGTTGCGGTTTCCTACAATGAGCAGTTCTTC
>TRBV12-3/TRBV12-4|few|TRBJ2-4|NA
CASSTPRAKNIQYF
TGTGCCAGCAGTACACCCCGGGCCAAAAACATTCAGTACTTC
>TRBV11-2|few|TRBJ2-3|TRBD2
CASSLDLRTSGTDTQYF
TGTGCCAGCAGCTTAGATCTGAGGACTAGCGGCACAGATACGCAGTATTTT
>TRBV11-2|many|TRBJ2-5|NA
CASSLVLGETQYF
TGTGCCAGCAGCTTAGTTCTAGGGGAGACCCAGTACTTC
>TRBV11-2|NA|TRBJ2-1|NA
CASSHRGGRAYNEQFF
TGTGCCAGCAGCCACAGGGGGGGACGGGCCTACAATGAGCAGTTCTTC
>TRBV7-4|few|TRBJ2-3|TRBD2
CASSLVPREGSSTDTQYF
TGTGCCAGCAGCTTAGTCCCCCGGGAGGGGTCTAGCACAGATACGCAGTATTTT
>TRBV5-1|many|TRBJ2-5|TRBD1
CASSFGTGEETQYF
TGCGCCAGCAGCTTCGGGACAGGGGAAGAGACCCAGTACTTC
>TRBV29-1|NA|TRBJ2-1|NA
CSVFSGNEQFF
TGCAGCGTATTCTCCGGCAATGAGCAGTTCTTC
>TRBV12-3/TRBV12-4|NA|TRBJ2-6|NA
CASTRAGGFSGANVLTF
TGTGCCAGCACCCGGGCGGGTGGGTTCTCTGGGGCCAACGTCCTGACTTTC
>TRBV12-3/TRBV12-4|NA|TRBJ2-7|TRBD2
CASSLRRSGRPNEQYF
TGTGCCAGCAGTTTACGTCGAAGCGGGAGACCCAACGAGCAGTACTTC
>TRBV10-3|few|TRBJ2-2|NA
CAITGTPNTGELFF
TGTGCCATCACCGGGACACCGAACACCGGGGAGCTGTTTTTT
>TRBV7-2|few|TRBJ1-1|NA
CASREGRNTEAFF
TGTGCCAGCAGGGAGGGAAGAAACACTGAAGCTTTCTTT
>TRBV14|NA|TRBJ2-3|NA
CASSQVPSTDTQYF
TGTGCCAGCAGCCAAGTGCCTAGCACAGATACGCAGTATTTT
>TRBV28|NA|TRBJ2-7|NA
CASSPSGPRTNSYEQYF
TGTGCCAGCAGCCCCAGTGGACCCCGAACCAACTCCTACGAGCAGTACTTC
>TRBV5-1|NA|TRBJ2-7|NA
CASSLVGKGQSYEQYF
TGCGCCAGCAGCTTGGTTGGTAAAGGACAATCCTACGAGCAGTACTTC
>TRBV4-3|few|TRBJ2-5|TRBD2
CASSQGSSGSGETQYF
TGCGCCAGCAGCCAAGGCTCTAGCGGGTCAGGGGAGACCCAGTACTTC
>TRBV12-3/TRBV12-4|many|TRBJ1-4|NA
CASTLLLGANEKLFF
TGTGCCAGCACTCTCCTGTTGGGGGCTAATGAAAAACTGTTTTTT
>TRBV4-2|few|TRBJ2-3|NA
CASSQLERGAVMGTQYF
TGTGCCAGCAGCCAACTGGAGCGAGGCGCCGTGATGGGTACGCAGTATTTT
>TRBV20-1|few|TRBJ2-5|NA
CSASPDRPQETQYF
TGCAGTGCTAGCCCGGACAGACCCCAAGAGACCCAGTACTTC
>TRBV7-9|NA|TRBJ2-3|TRBD2
CASSGTSYTDTQYF
TGTGCCAGCAGCGGGACTAGCTACACAGATACGCAGTATTTT
>TRBV9|few|TRBJ2-7|TRBD2
CASSVAGLAVGEQYF
TGTGCCAGCAGCGTAGCGGGACTAGCGGTGGGCGAGCAGTACTTC
>TRBV18|few|TRBJ2-2|NA
CASSPFPGRDTGELFF
TGTGCCAGCTCACCATTCCCGGGACGGGACACCGGGGAGCTGTTTTTT
>TRBV30|few|TRBJ2-3|NA
CAWGGLLPTQYF
TGTGCCTGGGGGGGACTTCTACCAACGCAGTATTTT
>TRBV7-2|few|TRBJ2-7|NA
CASSPQTTYEQYF
TGTGCCAGCAGCCCTCAAACCACCTACGAGCAGTACTTC